Included here is one TCR beta chain sequence, with context. Germline V gene lookup returns CDR1 GTSNPN and CDR2 SVGIG (reference sequence). CDR3 size: 11 residues. Only in-frame clones appear in the TCRdb table, and some are missing; sequencing was by immunoSEQ multiplex PCR. The sample shows 6,000 or so clones, over 65% of them seen only once. This specimen comes from a study of tumor T cells in aggressive B-cell lymphoma. The V call is TRBV30, the J call TRBJ1-2; D remains unclear. Sample: tumor tissue. This sequence originates from an adult with diffuse large B cell lymphoma. CDR3 in DNA: TGTGCGTTTAGCCCTGGATATGGCTACACCTTC. Translation: CAFSPGYGYTF.